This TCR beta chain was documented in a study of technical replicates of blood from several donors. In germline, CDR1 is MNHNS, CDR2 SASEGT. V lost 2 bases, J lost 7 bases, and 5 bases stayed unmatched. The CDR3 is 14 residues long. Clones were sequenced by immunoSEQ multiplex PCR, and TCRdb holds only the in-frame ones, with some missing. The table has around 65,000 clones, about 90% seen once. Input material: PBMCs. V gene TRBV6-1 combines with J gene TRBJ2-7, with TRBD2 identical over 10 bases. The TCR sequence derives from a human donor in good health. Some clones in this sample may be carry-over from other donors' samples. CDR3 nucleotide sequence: TGTGCCAGCAGTGAAAGCGGGGGGGCCTCTGAGCAGTACTTC. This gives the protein CASSESGGASEQYF.